These 22 T cell receptor beta chains were sequenced from one sample in a study of long-term antiretroviral therapy in people with HIV. Researchers report immunoSEQ v3.0 was run at survey level. Profiled with immunoSEQ multiplex PCR; TCRdb holds only in-frame clones, not every one. The table lists around 34,000 clones, roughly 80% of them singletons. Source: unsorted PBMCs, taken 1.5 years after starting antiretroviral therapy. The source is a man younger than 35 with HIV.

The chain recombines TRBV7-9 with TRBJ2-2, with no clear D. Germline V gives CDR1 SEHNR, CDR2 FQNEAQ (reference sequence). The length of the CDR3 is 13 residues. V was clipped by 2 bases and J by 4 bases, with 5 bases between them. The CDR3 DNA reads TGTGCCAGCAGCTTACCGAGCACCGGGGAGCTGTTTTTT. Its translation: CASSLPSTGELFF. Full variable domain (remainder filled in from reference TRBV7-9 and TRBJ2-2): DTGVSQNPRHKITKRGQNVTFRCDPISEHNRLYWYRQTLGQGPEFLTYFQNEAQLEKSRLLSDRFSAERPKGSFSTLEIQRTEQGDSAMYLCASSLPSTGELFFGEGSRLTVL.

The V and J genes are TRBV11-2 and TRBJ2-1, with 9 bases lining up with TRBD2. In germline, CDR1 is SGHAT, CDR2 FQNNGV. This CDR3 region has 15 residues. Unmatched junction bases numbered 7, after V lost 6 bases and J lost 4 bases. The CDR3 sequence: CASRPLAGLYNEQFF. CDR3 in DNA: TGTGCCAGCAGGCCGCTAGCGGGACTTTACAATGAGCAGTTCTTC.

This rearrangement joins TRBV6-1 to TRBJ2-7; the D is unclear. Germline V gene sequence: CDR1 MNHNS, CDR2 SASEGT. The CDR3 loop spans 11 amino acids. Trimming took off 4 bases at V and 3 bases at J, with 4 bases between the two ends. The chain's CDR3 is CASSGYYEQYF. In nucleotides, the CDR3 is TGTGCCAGCAGTGGATACTACGAGCAGTACTTC.

This clone was detected once. The rearrangement uses TRBV27 and TRBJ2-3; 8 positions match TRBD2. The CDR3 runs to 14 residues. V lost 10 bases, J lost 3 bases, and 9 bases stayed unmatched. Germline CDR1 and CDR2: MNHEY and SMNVEV (reference sequence). The CDR3 sequence is CATSGGFGTDTQYF. CDR3 DNA: TGTGCCACGTCGGGGGGGTTTGGTACAGATACGCAGTATTTT.

This CDR3 is CASSPKGALMNTEAFF. The CDR3 bases are TGTGCCAGCAGCCCGAAGGGGGCGTTGATGAACACTGAAGCTTTCTTT. This chain links TRBV7-9 with TRBJ1-1; TRBD1 aligns across 7 bases. CDR3 length: 16 amino acids. Germline trimming cut 5 bases from V and 0 bases from J; bases unmatched to any gene: 9. The germline CDR1 and CDR2 sequences are SEHNR and FQNEAQ (reference sequence).

The rearrangement uses TRBV28 and TRBJ2-7, with 7 bases fitting TRBD1. This CDR3 spans 14 amino acids. Germline trimming cut 5 bases from V and 7 bases from J; bases unmatched to any gene: 11. Germline-derived CDR1 and CDR2 are MDHEN and SYDVKM. The CDR3 region is CASSLDRVLREQYF. The CDR3 DNA reads TGTGCCAGCAGTCTTGACAGGGTTTTAAGGGAGCAGTACTTC.

The gene calls are TRBV7-8 and TRBJ2-7; weak D call: TRBD1 (5 bases). The V and J ends lost 1 base and 2 bases respectively, with 15 bases between them. The CDR3 consists of 16 residues. Germline V gives CDR1 SGHVS, CDR2 FQNEAQ. The CDR3 here is CASSLGQGDPPYEQYF. In DNA form, the CDR3 reads TGTGCCAGCAGCTTAGGGCAGGGTGATCCCCCCTACGAGCAGTACTTC.

In this sample, this clone turned up once. This chain links TRBV27 with TRBJ2-5; the D is unclear. This CDR3 contains 12 residues. From germline, CDR1 is MNHEY and CDR2 SMNVEV (reference sequence). V dropped 6 bases and J dropped 7 bases, with 12 bases sitting between them. CDR3 DNA sequence: TGTGCCAGCAGCCCTAACTCGGGGACCCAGTACTTC. Protein sequence: CASSPNSGTQYF.

This chain links TRBV21-1 with TRBJ1-2. TRBV21-1 is classified as a pseudogene. The CDR3 has 15 amino acids. As DNA, the CDR3 is TGTGCCAGCAGCAAAGGTGGGGGTATGGGCTATGGCTACACCTTC. Its protein product is CASSKGGGMGYGYTF.

This CDR3 reads CASSEFRAGLGYEQYF. CDR3 DNA: TGTGCCAGCAGTGAATTTCGGGCTGGCCTCGGATACGAGCAGTACTTC. The gene calls are TRBV2 and TRBJ2-7; no reliable D call. The CDR3 is 16 amino acids. Germline CDR1 and CDR2: SNHLY and FYNNEI. V was trimmed by 2 bases and J by 4 bases, leaving 18 bases between them.

The chain combines TRBV14 with TRBJ2-1; the match to TRBD1 covers 7 bases. From germline, CDR1 is SGHDN and CDR2 FVKESK. The CDR3 extends over 15 amino acids. J lost 9 bases, V lost 0 bases, and 8 bases had no gene match. The CDR3 sequence is CASSQDLTGHSEQFF. The CDR3 DNA sequence: TGTGCCAGCAGCCAAGATCTGACAGGGCATAGTGAGCAGTTCTTC.

The chain combines TRBV5-4 with TRBJ2-6; possible D gene TRBD2, 5 bases. CDR3 size: 16 residues. The V gene's germline CDR1 is SGHNT and CDR2 YYREEE (reference sequence). V gave up 4 bases and J gave up 0 bases, with 11 bases separating them. The CDR3 loop reads CASSLGSSSGANVLTF. In DNA form, the CDR3 reads TGTGCCAGCAGCCTAGGGAGCAGCTCTGGGGCCAACGTCCTGACTTTC.

This chain uses TRBV7-2 with TRBJ2-3, with 7 bases matching TRBD2. Germline lookup yields CDR1 SGHTA and CDR2 FQGNSA. The CDR3 runs 15 residues. With 3 bases clipped from V and 4 bases from J, the junction kept 7 bases outside the gene matches. CDR3: CASSFTAGEADTQYF. CDR3 nucleotide sequence: TGTGCCAGCAGCTTTACGGCGGGAGAGGCAGATACGCAGTATTTT.

The rearrangement uses TRBV9 and TRBJ2-7; weak D call: TRBD2 (7 bases). Germline V gene lookup returns CDR1 SGDLS and CDR2 YYNGEE. The length of the CDR3 is 16 residues. V lost 3 bases and J 2 bases, leaving 18 bases between the germline ends. CDR3 DNA: TGTGCCAGCAGCGAGGGGGGGACCGGGGGCCCCTACGAGCAGTACTTC. Translated, it gives CASSEGGTGGPYEQYF.

This clone was detected a few times. The genes are TRBV7-6 and TRBJ2-2; 12 bases match TRBD2. The CDR3 is 17 residues long. From germline, CDR1 is SGHVS and CDR2 FNYEAQ. Trimming took 3 bases from V and 4 from J; bases not matched to a gene: 6. The CDR3 sequence: CASSLGLAGGRTGELFF. DNA for the CDR3: TGTGCCAGCAGCTTGGGCCTAGCGGGAGGGCGCACCGGGGAGCTGTTTTTT.

The V and J genes are TRBV27 and TRBJ1-5; 8 bases match TRBD1. The V and J ends lost 3 bases and 1 base, in that order; junction bases with no gene match: 2. Germline CDR1 MNHEY, CDR2 SMNVEV (reference sequence). This CDR3 is 15 amino acids long. CDR3 bases: TGTGCCAGCAGTTTTGGGACAGGAAGCAATCAGCCCCAGCATTTT. Protein sequence: CASSFGTGSNQPQHF.

This clone was seen just once. The chain is built from TRBV5-4 and TRBJ1-1; D not certain. This CDR3 has 15 amino acids. The V gene's germline CDR1 is SGHNT and CDR2 YYREEE (reference sequence). Trimming left V 2 bases short and J 1 base short, with 12 bases between. The DNA for the CDR3 is TGTGCCAGCAGCTTATCGGCCCCCCGGAACACTGAAGCTTTCTTT. This encodes CASSLSAPRNTEAFF.

The chain has TRBV28 and TRBJ2-7, with 13 bases identical to TRBD2. Germline V gene lookup returns CDR1 MDHEN and CDR2 SYDVKM. The CDR3 has 16 amino acids. J gave up 1 base and V 4 bases, and 4 bases lay outside the gene matches. CDR3 DNA: TGTGCCAGCAGTTCGCCGGGACTAGCGGGATCCTACGAGCAGTACTTC. Its translation: CASSSPGLAGSYEQYF.

The rearrangement links TRBV7-3 to TRBJ2-3, with D possibly matching TRBD1 (5 bases). Deletions cut 5 bases from V and 1 base from J, with 13 bases between. The CDR3 totals 15 residues. Germline V lookup: CDR1 SGHTA, CDR2 FQGTGA. Written as DNA, the CDR3 is TGTGCCAGCAGCCCAGGGTTCCGGGGCACAGATACGCAGTATTTT. Its protein is CASSPGFRGTDTQYF.

A single count supports this clone. This chain joins TRBV5-5 and TRBJ2-6; no clear D. V lost 4 bases and J 0 bases, leaving 8 bases between the germline ends. The germline V gene encodes CDR1 SGHKS and CDR2 YYEKEE (reference sequence). The CDR3 is 15 amino acids. DNA of the CDR3: TGTGCCAGCAGCACCGACGACTCTGGGGCCAACGTCCTGACTTTC. This gives the protein CASSTDDSGANVLTF.

V is TRBV5-6 and J is TRBJ2-3; 8 bases map to TRBD2. Trimming took 1 base from V and 3 from J; bases not matched to a gene: 7. CDR1 is SGHDT and CDR2 is YYEEEE in the germline V gene. The CDR3 extends over 16 amino acids. The CDR3, as DNA: TGTGCCAGCAGCTTGTTCGGGAGGGTATTGACAGATACGCAGTATTTT. It encodes CASSLFGRVLTDTQYF.

This clone has more than one count but fewer than ten. The CDR3 loop is CASSEMGQANQPQHF. CDR3 DNA: TGTGCCAGCAGCGAGATGGGACAGGCTAATCAGCCCCAGCATTTT. This sequence joins TRBV2 and TRBJ1-5, with 8 bases identical to TRBD1. The CDR3 has 15 residues. The junction had 8 bases not matched to a gene; V was cut back by 6 bases and J by 4 bases. The germline V gene encodes CDR1 SNHLY and CDR2 FYNNEI.